This record covers a single T cell receptor beta chain. What it binds is not known. The sample belongs to a study of vaccination and CD4 T cells after COVID-19. The CDR3 sequence is 13 residues long. From germline, CDR1 is SQVTM and CDR2 ANQGSEA. V was shortened by 6 bases and J by 1 base, with 12 bases between the two germline ends. Treatment given: approximately 9-day PBMC culture with coronavirus spike peptide pools or control peptides (ViraFEST assay). Sequencing of DNA taken from cultured CD4+ T cells relied on the Oncomine TCR Beta short-read assay. From the PCR reads, TCRdb called clonotypes with MiXCR, one entry per CDR3 protein. The sample lists approximately 16,000 distinct CDR3 sequences, around 30% seen once, with roughly 16% in the top ten.

The TCR sequence derives from a human donor with COVID-19. Sequencing input: cultured CD4+ T cells from blood. The gene calls are TRBV29-1 and TRBJ1-2, with D unclear. In DNA, the CDR3 is TGCAGCGTCGTACCCGGACGTAACTATGGCTACACCTTC. Its protein product is CSVVPGRNYGYTF.